This TCR beta chain was recorded in a study of T cells in localized non-small cell lung cancer. General study results and limits: Clonality peaked in uninvolved adjacent lung rather than tumor. Density of T cells in blood, when higher, went with longer overall survival. Sequencing involved a lone tumor region, leaving heterogeneity possible.

Some clones are missing from TCRdb's copy, which holds only in-frame ones; the method was immunoSEQ multiplex PCR. Of 75,000 to 95,000 clones in the sample, 87% were seen once. This clone was seen only once. The antigen is unknown. CDR1 is SQVTM and CDR2 is ANQGSEA in the germline V gene. This CDR3 has 14 amino acids. The V segment lost 7 bases and the J segment 1 base; nucleotides outside the gene matches: 7. This specimen was peripheral blood, taken before any cancer treatment. This clonotype was obtained from a man between 35 and 75 years old with stage I squamous cell lung carcinoma. The rearrangement links TRBV29-1 to TRBJ2-3; 8 bases map to TRBD2. The CDR3 protein is CSASGGEGTDTQYF. The CDR3 DNA follows: TGCAGCGCCTCGGGGGGGGAAGGCACAGATACGCAGTATTTT.